The sequence of this T cell receptor beta chain was determined in a study of control samples from healthy donors and cancer patients. TCRdb's table, derived via immunoSEQ multiplex PCR, lists solely in-frame clones and lacks some. Among about 120,000 clones listed, around 92% were seen once. What was sequenced was PBMCs. The receptor was derived from a man at least 80 years old with head and neck cancer.

CDR3 coding DNA: TGCACCAGCAGCTCCGACCGGGTAGCGGGGGAGTACTACGAGCAGTACTTC. Translating it yields CTSSSDRVAGEYYEQYF. This sequence joins TRBV1 and TRBJ2-7; the table's D call TRBD2 went unverified against the DNA. TRBV1 is listed as a pseudogene. The CDR3 consists of 17 residues.